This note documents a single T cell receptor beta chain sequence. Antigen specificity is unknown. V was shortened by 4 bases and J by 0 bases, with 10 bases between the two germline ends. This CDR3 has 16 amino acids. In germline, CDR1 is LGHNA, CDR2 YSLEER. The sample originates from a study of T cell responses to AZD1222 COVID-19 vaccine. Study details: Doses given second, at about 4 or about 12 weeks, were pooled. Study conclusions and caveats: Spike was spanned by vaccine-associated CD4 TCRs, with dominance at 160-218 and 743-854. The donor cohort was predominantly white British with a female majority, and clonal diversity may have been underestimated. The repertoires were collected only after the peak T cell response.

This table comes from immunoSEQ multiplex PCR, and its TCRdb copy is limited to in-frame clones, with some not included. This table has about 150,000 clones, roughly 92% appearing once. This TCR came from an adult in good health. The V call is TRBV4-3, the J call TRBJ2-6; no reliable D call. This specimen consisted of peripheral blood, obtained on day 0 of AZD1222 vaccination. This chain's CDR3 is CASSPSHFSGANVLTF. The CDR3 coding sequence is TGCGCCAGCAGCCCATCCCACTTCTCTGGGGCCAACGTCCTGACTTTC.